The clone carrying this T cell receptor (beta chain) has just one count. This entry belongs to a study of blood T cell repertoires in COVID-19. Assay: immunoSEQ multiplex PCR; the TCRdb copy retains only in-frame clones and omits some. The sample contains nearly 250,000 clones, approximately 90% of which appear only once. Across fewer than 25 US areas, participants ranged in age from 18 to 89 years. Cohorts were determined from participant-reported clinical history. Within 2 weeks before study entry, exposed participants met a COVID-19 case. This TCR came from a man aged 50 to 60 who had been exposed to COVID-19. Sequencing used PBMCs or T cells enriched from blood (not recorded which).

Written as DNA, the CDR3 is TGCGCCAGCAGCTTGGGTCCGGGAAGTAGTCAGCCCCAGCATTTT. This sequence encodes CASSLGPGSSQPQHF. The chain uses TRBV5-1 and TRBJ1-5; D is uncertain. V was pared by 0 bases and J by 6 bases, with 13 bases between. Germline CDR1 and CDR2: SGHRS and YFSETQ. The CDR3 runs to 15 residues. The whole variable domain, remainder taken from reference TRBV5-1 and TRBJ1-5, is KAGVTQTPRYLIKTRGQQVTLSCSPISGHRSVSWYQQTPGQGLQFLFEYFSETQRNKGNFPGRFSGRQFSNSRSEMNVSTLELGDSALYLCASSLGPGSSQPQHFGDGTRLSIL.